Listed here are 26 T cell receptor beta chains from one sample, sequenced in a study of cytomegalovirus exposure and HLA in healthy donors. The table came from immunoSEQ multiplex PCR; TCRdb's copy has only in-frame clones and leaves some out. This table holds 120,000 or so clones, 85% to 90% found once. Sequencing was done on a sample of PBMCs. Receptor source: a woman younger than 30 in good health and CMV-seronegative.

CDR3 nucleotides: TGTGCCAGCACCCTCGGGGGACTAGCGGGAGCCGTGATCGAGACCCAGTACTTC. It specifies CASTLGGLAGAVIETQYF. The chain couples TRBV28 to TRBJ2-5; 14 nucleotides line up with TRBD2. Germline V lookup: CDR1 MDHEN, CDR2 SYDVKM. This CDR3 has 18 amino acids. The J segment lost 5 bases and the V segment lost 7 bases, leaving 15 bases of the junction unmatched.

The rearrangement links TRBV5-1 to TRBJ1-6; the D gene is possibly TRBD1 (6 bases). Germline CDR1 SGHRS, CDR2 YFSETQ. The CDR3 runs 19 residues. V gave up 1 base and J gave up 0 bases, with 17 bases separating them. The CDR3 spells CASSLSLQGLSSYNSPLHF. CDR3 nucleotide sequence: TGCGCCAGCAGCTTGAGTTTGCAGGGGTTGAGCTCCTATAATTCACCCCTCCACTTT.

V gene TRBV27 combines with J gene TRBJ2-1, with D possibly TRBD1 on 6 matching bases. V lost 3 bases to trimming and J lost 2 bases, with 8 bases between them. The germline V gene has CDR1 MNHEY and CDR2 SMNVEV (reference sequence). CDR3 length: 14 amino acids. The CDR3: CASSLTGTYNEQFF. CDR3 coding DNA: TGTGCCAGCAGTTTGACAGGAACCTACAATGAGCAGTTCTTC.

The chain uses TRBV10-3 and TRBJ2-7; 12 bases agree with TRBD2. The CDR3 totals 15 residues. J was trimmed by 1 base and V by 10 bases; bases with no gene match: 8. The V gene's germline CDR1 is ENHRY and CDR2 SYGVKD. The CDR3 sequence is CATARLAGVSYEQYF. CDR3 in DNA: TGTGCCACGGCACGACTAGCGGGAGTTTCCTACGAGCAGTACTTC.

The chain carries TRBV5-1 and TRBJ2-2; D perhaps matches TRBD2 (6 bases). The CDR3 is 16 amino acids. The germline V gene has CDR1 SGHRS and CDR2 YFSETQ. The V and J ends lost 0 bases and 6 bases respectively, with 15 bases between them. CDR3 nucleotides: TGCGCCAGCAGCTTGGATCGACTAGATCTCGCCGGGGAGCTGTTTTTT. Translation gives CASSLDRLDLAGELFF.

The chain carries TRBV30 and TRBJ2-5; 11 nucleotides align to TRBD1. This CDR3 is built from 14 residues. CDR1 is GTSNPN and CDR2 is SVGIG in the germline V gene (reference sequence). With V trimmed by 3 bases and J by 4 bases, 4 bases remained unmatched. The CDR3 bases are TGTGCCTGGAGCAGGGGACAGGGGGGAGAGACCCAGTACTTC. Translation: CAWSRGQGGETQYF.

The V and J genes are TRBV5-1 and TRBJ2-5; TRBD2 aligns across 9 bases. CDR3 length equals 16 residues. Germline V CDR1 and CDR2: SGHRS, YFSETQ. The trim removed 0 bases at V and 1 base at J, leaving 4 bases unmatched. This chain's CDR3 is CASSLASGGSQETQYF. The CDR3 bases are TGCGCCAGCAGCTTGGCGAGCGGGGGGTCCCAAGAGACCCAGTACTTC.

The chain links TRBV28 to TRBJ1-1; D remains ambiguous. Looked up from germline, CDR1 is MDHEN and CDR2 is SYDVKM. With 1 base removed from V and 0 bases from J, the gap between germline ends came to 6 bases. This CDR3 is 14 amino acids long. CDR3 region: CASSLFRVNTEAFF. The CDR3 DNA follows: TGTGCCAGCAGTTTATTTCGTGTGAACACTGAAGCTTTCTTT.

This chain uses TRBV28 with TRBJ1-2; D possibly corresponds to TRBD1 (6 bases). Deletions cut 4 bases from V and 8 bases from J, with 17 bases between. The CDR3 has 14 residues. CDR1 is MDHEN, CDR2 SYDVKM, per germline. The CDR3 region is CASSSNPRGGGYTF. In nucleotides, the CDR3 is TGTGCCAGCAGTTCCAACCCCAGGGGTGGCGGCTACACCTTC.

CDR3 protein: CASSLSRKTSGPSTDTQYF. CDR3 nucleotide sequence: TGTGCCAGCAGTTTATCTCGAAAGACTAGCGGGCCCAGCACAGATACGCAGTATTTT. The chain links TRBV27 to TRBJ2-3; TRBD2 matches at 10 bases. The CDR3 extends over 19 amino acids. The V gene's germline CDR1 is MNHEY and CDR2 SMNVEV (reference sequence). Trimming cost V 0 bases and J 0 bases; bases outside gene matches: 9.

This chain joins TRBV28 and TRBJ2-2; D is possibly TRBD2 (6 bases). CDR1 and CDR2 from the germline V gene are MDHEN and SYDVKM. V lost 7 bases to trimming and J lost 1 base, with 10 bases between them. The CDR3 is made up of 14 amino acids. The CDR3 region has the DNA TGTGCCAGCAAAGGGGACTTGAACACCGGGGAGCTGTTTTTT. This encodes CASKGDLNTGELFF.

The chain links TRBV7-3 to TRBJ1-1; the match to TRBD1 covers 8 bases. CDR3 length: 11 residues. Germline assignment: CDR1 SGHTA and CDR2 FQGTGA. V lost 4 bases and J lost 10; bases outside the gene matches: 2. The CDR3 nucleotides are TGTGCCAGCAGCTCGGACAGGGTAGCTTTCTTT. As protein: CASSSDRVAFF.

This clone has only one observation. The chain uses TRBV7-9 and TRBJ2-5, with unresolved D. Looked up from germline, CDR1 is SEHNR and CDR2 is FQNEAQ (reference sequence). The germline V and J ends were trimmed by 3 bases and 2 bases, with 10 bases remaining between them. This CDR3 has 14 amino acids. The CDR3 DNA reads TGTGCCAGCAGCTTGATAGCCCTACAAGAGACCCAGTACTTC. Its translation: CASSLIALQETQYF.

V and J are TRBV4-2 and TRBJ2-3, with D tentatively TRBD2 (6 bases). Deletions cut 3 bases from V and 1 base from J, with 17 bases between. This CDR3 has 17 amino acids. Germline CDR1 is LGHNA and CDR2 is YNFKEQ. The CDR3 here is CASSQAAGGAGTDTQYF. CDR3 sequence (DNA): TGTGCCAGCAGCCAGGCGGCGGGCGGGGCTGGCACAGATACGCAGTATTTT.

The chain employs TRBV28 and TRBJ2-1; 8 bases agree with TRBD2. In germline, CDR1 is MDHEN, CDR2 SYDVKM. This CDR3 comprises 13 residues. With V trimmed by 8 bases and J by 7 bases, 7 bases remained unmatched. This chain's CDR3 is CASRGGGRNEQFF. The CDR3 coding sequence is TGTGCCAGCCGGGGGGGTGGTAGAAATGAGCAGTTCTTC.

This rearrangement joins TRBV5-8 to TRBJ1-5; 10 bases agree with TRBD1. V gave up 0 bases and J gave up 3 bases; unmatched junction bases: 9. From germline, CDR1 is SGHTS and CDR2 YDEGEE. CDR3 size: 18 residues. CDR3 protein: CASSLAFLTGGINQPQHF. DNA of the CDR3: TGTGCCAGCAGCTTGGCCTTCTTGACAGGGGGCATCAATCAGCCCCAGCATTTT.

This clone appeared once. The V call is TRBV7-9, the J call TRBJ2-5; 12 nucleotides align to TRBD2. Germline values: CDR1 SEHNR, CDR2 FQNEAQ (reference sequence). This CDR3 region has 15 residues. J gave up 3 bases and V 4 bases, and 3 bases lay outside the gene matches. The CDR3 loop is CASSSRTSGEETQYF. The CDR3 bases are TGTGCCAGCAGCTCCAGGACTAGCGGGGAAGAGACCCAGTACTTC.

The chain combines TRBV27 with TRBJ2-5, with 8 nucleotides matching TRBD1. After removal of 4 bases from V and 4 bases from J, the junction contained 8 bases not matched to a gene. The CDR3 is made up of 15 amino acids. Germline CDR1 MNHEY, CDR2 SMNVEV (reference sequence). The CDR3 sequence: CASSSQGARGETQYF. CDR3 sequence (DNA): TGTGCCAGCAGTTCGCAGGGGGCCAGGGGAGAGACCCAGTACTTC.

This chain uses TRBV14 with TRBJ2-3; TRBD2 matches at 7 bases. The CDR3 runs 16 residues. CDR1 is SGHDN, CDR2 FVKESK, per germline. J was trimmed by 1 base and V by 0 bases; bases with no gene match: 4. CDR3 residues: CASSQDLTSGTDTQYF. DNA of the CDR3: TGTGCCAGCAGCCAAGATTTAACTAGCGGCACAGATACGCAGTATTTT.

This chain connects TRBV18 to TRBJ1-4; tentative D call: TRBD1 (6 bases). Germline V lookup: CDR1 KGHSH, CDR2 LQKENI. The CDR3 consists of 14 residues. Trimming stripped 6 bases from V and 3 bases from J, with 11 bases between. In DNA, the CDR3 is TGTGCCAGCTCTCTGGACAGACCTAATGAAAAACTGTTTTTT. Protein: CASSLDRPNEKLFF.

The gene calls are TRBV7-9 and TRBJ2-7; a weak D match, TRBD2 (5 bases). The CDR3 totals 13 residues. CDR1 is SEHNR and CDR2 is FQNEAQ in the germline V gene (reference sequence). Trimming cost V 3 bases and J 3 bases, with 9 bases left between them. The CDR3 protein is CASSFAGGYEQYF. The CDR3 DNA reads as TGTGCCAGCAGCTTTGCGGGCGGCTACGAGCAGTACTTC.

This chain links TRBV5-1 with TRBJ1-2; no reliable D call. Trimming stripped 4 bases from V and 2 bases from J, with 6 bases between. The germline gives CDR1 SGHRS, CDR2 YFSETQ. The CDR3 is made up of 12 amino acids. CDR3 sequence (DNA): TGCGCCAGCAGCATAGAAAACTATGGCTACACCTTC. It specifies CASSIENYGYTF. Full variable domain (rest looked up from reference TRBV5-1 and TRBJ1-2): KAGVTQTPRYLIKTRGQQVTLSCSPISGHRSVSWYQQTPGQGLQFLFEYFSETQRNKGNFPGRFSGRQFSNSRSEMNVSTLELGDSALYLCASSIENYGYTFGSGTRLTVV.

The CDR3 loop is CASSLLQGSYEQYF. CDR3 DNA sequence: TGCGCCAGCAGCCTATTACAGGGATCCTACGAGCAGTACTTC. The chain has TRBV4-1 and TRBJ2-7; D might be TRBD1 (6 bases). The CDR3 totals 14 residues. Per the germline V gene, CDR1 is MGHRA and CDR2 is YSYEKL. Deletions cut 4 bases from V and 1 base from J, with 11 bases between.

This clone was seen a single time. The chain carries TRBV29-1 and TRBJ2-5; 9 bases are a match to TRBD1. The germline CDR1 and CDR2 sequences are SQVTM and ANQGSEA. The CDR3 contains 14 residues. The junction had 11 bases not matched to a gene; V was cut back by 7 bases and J by 5 bases. CDR3 nucleotides: TGCAGCGGCTCCACAGGGGGCGCGGGGGAGACCCAGTACTTC. Its translation: CSGSTGGAGETQYF.

The chain employs TRBV5-5 and TRBJ1-2, with D possibly matching TRBD1 (5 bases). Germline V gene lookup returns CDR1 SGHKS and CDR2 YYEKEE (reference sequence). The CDR3 runs to 16 residues. V was shortened by 0 bases and J by 4 bases, with 16 bases between the two germline ends. The CDR3 nucleotides are TGTGCCAGCAGCTTGGTGGGACTCCAAACCTCCTATGGCTACACCTTC. This codes for CASSLVGLQTSYGYTF.

The chain links TRBV10-2 to TRBJ1-5; no firm D call. Between the trimmed V and J ends, which lost 4 bases and 0 bases, there was a span of 10 bases. The CDR3 covers 15 residues. Germline-derived CDR1 and CDR2 are WSHSY and SAAADI. This CDR3 reads CASSVGQYSNQPQHF. In DNA form, the CDR3 reads TGCGCCAGCAGTGTTGGGCAGTATAGCAATCAGCCCCAGCATTTT.